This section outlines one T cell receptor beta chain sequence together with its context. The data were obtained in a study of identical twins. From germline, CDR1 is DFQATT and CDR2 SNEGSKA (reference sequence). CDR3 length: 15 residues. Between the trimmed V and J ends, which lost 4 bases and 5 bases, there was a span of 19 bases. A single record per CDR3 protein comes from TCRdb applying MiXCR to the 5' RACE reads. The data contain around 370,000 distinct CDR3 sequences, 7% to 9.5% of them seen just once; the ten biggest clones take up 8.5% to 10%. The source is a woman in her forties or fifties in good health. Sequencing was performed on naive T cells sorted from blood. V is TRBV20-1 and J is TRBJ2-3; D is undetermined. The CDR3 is CSAISPVEWGDTQYF. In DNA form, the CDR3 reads TGCAGTGCTATCTCCCCCGTGGAGTGGGGAGATACGCAGTATTTT.